The 28 T cell receptor beta chains below were found in one sample sequenced in a study of cytomegalovirus exposure and HLA in healthy donors. It was with 60 Vbeta and 13 Jbeta primers that the PCR ran. The assay was immunoSEQ multiplex PCR, and TCRdb's table has in-frame clones only and misses some. Seen in this sample are approximately 96,000 clones; the ten most common clones hold about 6%. The sequenced sample was PBMCs. These receptor sequences come from a girl between 10 and 17 years old in good health and CMV-seropositive.

The chain carries TRBV4-3 and TRBJ2-1, with a weak D call TRBD1 (6 bases). V was clipped by 4 bases and J by 8 bases, with 9 bases between them. CDR1 and CDR2 from the germline V gene are LGHNA and YSLEER. The length of the CDR3 is 12 residues. The CDR3 here is CASSLDRHEQFF. The CDR3 nucleotides read TGCGCCAGCAGCCTCGACAGGCATGAGCAGTTCTTC.

The chain couples TRBV5-1 to TRBJ1-1; D gene unclear. The germline CDR1 and CDR2 sequences are SGHRS and YFSETQ. V dropped 3 bases and J dropped 6 bases, with 15 bases sitting between them. The CDR3 loop spans 14 amino acids. CDR3 bases: TGCGCCAGCAGCTCGCCCGGGTGGCAGTCTGAAGCTTTCTTT. It translates to CASSSPGWQSEAFF.

The chain has TRBV14 and TRBJ2-1; weak D call: TRBD2 (5 bases). V shed 2 bases and J shed 4 bases, with 9 bases lying between them. Per germline, CDR1 SGHDN and CDR2 FVKESK. There are 14 residues in the CDR3. This CDR3 is CASSQRGFYNEQFF. CDR3 coding DNA: TGTGCCAGCAGCCAACGCGGGTTTTACAATGAGCAGTTCTTC.

The chain couples TRBV14 to TRBJ2-4, with D perhaps matching TRBD2 (6 bases). Germline V lookup: CDR1 SGHDN, CDR2 FVKESK. V lost 1 base, J lost 7 bases, and 11 bases lay in between. The length of the CDR3 is 14 residues. CDR3 loop: CASSQVGGWNIQYF. CDR3 nucleotides: TGTGCCAGCAGCCAAGTCGGAGGGTGGAACATTCAGTACTTC.

The rearrangement uses TRBV11-3 and TRBJ2-3; TRBD2 is a possible D gene (6 bases). The V gene's germline CDR1 is SGHNT and CDR2 YENEEA. Trimming took 5 bases from V and 2 from J, leaving 17 bases between them. The CDR3 is 16 amino acids. CDR3 in amino acids: CASSRGLIPYTDTQYF. DNA for the CDR3: TGTGCCAGCAGCCGAGGACTAATACCTTACACAGATACGCAGTATTTT.

V is TRBV4-2 and J is TRBJ2-4; the D gene is possibly TRBD2 (7 bases). Trimming left V 0 bases short and J 4 bases short, with 13 bases between. CDR1 is LGHNA and CDR2 is YNFKEQ in the germline V gene. CDR3 size: 16 residues. The CDR3 is CASSQDAEGGKNIQYF. The DNA for the CDR3 is TGTGCCAGCAGCCAAGATGCTGAGGGGGGGAAAAACATTCAGTACTTC.

The chain recombines TRBV5-4 with TRBJ2-7; 8 bases line up with TRBD2. The junction had 5 bases not matched to a gene; V was cut back by 1 base and J by 2 bases. Germline V gives CDR1 SGHNT, CDR2 YYREEE (reference sequence). The CDR3 spans 15 residues. The CDR3 is CASSLMGGGPYEQYF. The CDR3 DNA sequence: TGTGCCAGCAGCTTGATGGGCGGGGGGCCCTACGAGCAGTACTTC. Full variable domain (rest looked up from reference TRBV5-4 and TRBJ2-7): ETGVTQSPTHLIKTRGQQVTLRCSSQSGHNTVSWYQQALGQGPQFIFQYYREEENGRGNFPPRFSGLQFPNYSSELNVNALELDDSALYLCASSLMGGGPYEQYFGPGTRLTVT.

This chain joins TRBV28 and TRBJ2-2, with 11 bases fitting TRBD2. This CDR3 spans 17 amino acids. Unmatched junction bases numbered 8, after V lost 8 bases and J lost 0 bases. In germline, CDR1 is MDHEN, CDR2 SYDVKM. The CDR3 sequence is CASRLAGFRSNTGELFF. The CDR3 DNA is TGTGCCAGCCGACTAGCGGGGTTCCGTTCGAACACCGGGGAGCTGTTTTTT.

V gene TRBV10-3 combines with J gene TRBJ2-4; maybe TRBD1 (6 bases). The germline V and J ends were trimmed by 2 bases and 0 bases, with 20 bases remaining between them. CDR1 and CDR2 from the germline V gene are ENHRY and SYGVKD. This CDR3 comprises 19 residues. The CDR3, as DNA: TGTGCCATCAGTGAGAGGGCAGGGGACGGTGGGTTAGCCAAAAACATTCAGTACTTC. Its translation is CAISERAGDGGLAKNIQYF.

The J gene is TRBJ2-6, the V gene TRBV10-3; D is ambiguous. Germline loops: CDR1 ENHRY, CDR2 SYGVKD. This CDR3 is built from 18 residues. The V end lost 0 bases, the J end lost 1 base, and 13 bases lay between the germline ends. The CDR3, as DNA: TGTGCCATCAGTGAGTCGATCGGTGTCGGGTCTGGGGCCAACGTCCTGACTTTC. It encodes CAISESIGVGSGANVLTF.

Remarks on this clone: Sequence at one end of the junction differs from germline and may be a read error. This chain links TRBV30 with TRBJ1-6; 8 nucleotides match TRBD1. CDR1 GTSNPN and CDR2 SVGIG come from the germline V gene (reference sequence). CDR3 size: 15 residues. The CDR3 DNA is TGTGCCGGGAGGACAGGGCTAGGGGAAGCTTCACCCCTCCACTTT. It translates to CAGRTGLGEASPLHF.

V usage is TRBV30 and J usage is TRBJ1-6; 7 bases line up with TRBD1. Unmatched junction bases numbered 6, after V lost 1 base and J lost 9 bases. CDR3 length: 14 residues. In germline, CDR1 is GTSNPN, CDR2 SVGIG (reference sequence). The CDR3 nucleotides are TGTGCCTGGAGTGGCTACAGGGGAGGTTCACCCCTCCACTTT. It specifies CAWSGYRGGSPLHF. Variable domain in full (rest from reference TRBV30 and TRBJ1-6): SQTIHQWPATLVQPVGSPLSLECTVEGTSNPNLYWYRQAAGRGLQLLFYSVGIGQISSEVPQNLSASRPQDRQFILSSKKLLLSDSGFYLCAWSGYRGGSPLHFGNGTRLTVT.

The rearrangement joins TRBV11-1 to TRBJ2-7; TRBD1 matches 8 bases. Germline V gene lookup returns CDR1 SGHAT and CDR2 FQDESV (reference sequence). The CDR3 covers 14 residues. Unmatched junction bases numbered 8, after V lost 5 bases and J lost 5 bases. CDR3 nucleotide sequence: TGTGCCAGCAGCCCCGGGACAGGCAGGCACGAGCAGTACGTC. The encoded protein is CASSPGTGRHEQYV.

The rearrangement uses TRBV7-3 and TRBJ2-5; a weak D match, TRBD1 (5 bases). Looked up from germline, CDR1 is SGHTA and CDR2 is FQGTGA. Trimming stripped 5 bases from V and 9 bases from J, with 19 bases between. The CDR3 extends over 14 amino acids. The CDR3 reads CASSPQQVRFAQYF. CDR3 in DNA: TGTGCCAGCAGCCCCCAACAGGTCCGGTTTGCCCAGTACTTC.

J is TRBJ1-5 and V is TRBV28; TRBD1 agrees at 8 bases. CDR3 length: 16 amino acids. Trimming took 11 bases from V and 4 from J; bases not matched to a gene: 16. Germline CDR1 is MDHEN and CDR2 is SYDVKM. The CDR3 nucleotides are TGTGCCTCCCACCCCAACGACAGGGGAGGTAATCAGCCCCAGCATTTT. It specifies CASHPNDRGGNQPQHF.

This clone is labeled hyperexpanded based on frequency. The same CDR3 is also encoded by other DNA sequences in this sample. This sequence joins TRBV29-1 and TRBJ1-2; D uncertain. The CDR3 loop spans 12 amino acids. CDR1 and CDR2 from the germline V gene are SQVTM and ANQGSEA. V was pared by 3 bases and J by 5 bases, with 10 bases between. The CDR3 is CSVDLSGYGYTF. In nucleotides, the CDR3 is TGCAGCGTTGACTTGAGCGGGTATGGCTACACCTTC.

The chain is built from TRBV7-6 and TRBJ2-3; 9 positions match TRBD1. In germline, CDR1 is SGHVS, CDR2 FNYEAQ. After removal of 4 bases from V and 1 base from J, the junction contained 0 bases not matched to a gene. There are 14 residues in the CDR3. The DNA for the CDR3 is TGTGCCAGCAGCTGGACAGGGGGCACAGATACGCAGTATTTT. Translating it yields CASSWTGGTDTQYF.

This chain joins TRBV7-9 and TRBJ1-2; no clear D gene. The germline V and J ends were trimmed by 1 base and 6 bases, with 9 bases remaining between them. This CDR3 spans 13 amino acids. Germline CDR1 SEHNR, CDR2 FQNEAQ (reference sequence). CDR3 nucleotides: TGTGCCAGCAGCTTAGGTCAGTTCGATGGCTACACCTTC. Protein: CASSLGQFDGYTF.

V is TRBV9 and J is TRBJ1-5; weak D call: TRBD1 (6 bases). The V end was cut by 4 bases, the J end by 6 bases, with 14 bases between. This CDR3 has 14 amino acids. Germline loops: CDR1 SGDLS, CDR2 YYNGEE. CDR3 DNA sequence: TGTGCCAGCAGCCCCGAACAGGGATTTCAGCCCCAGCATTTT. It codes for CASSPEQGFQPQHF.

The chain joins TRBV7-9 to TRBJ1-5; TRBD1 aligns across 7 bases. This CDR3 comprises 17 residues. The germline gives CDR1 SEHNR, CDR2 FQNEAQ (reference sequence). V was pared by 5 bases and J by 3 bases, with 13 bases of the junction left unmatched. The CDR3 loop is CASSRSLRQGLNQPQHF. The CDR3 nucleotides read TGTGCCAGCAGCCGAAGTTTAAGACAGGGTCTCAATCAGCCCCAGCATTTT.

V usage is TRBV12-5 and J usage is TRBJ1-1; tentative D call: TRBD1 (5 bases). V was clipped by 2 bases and J by 1 base, with 11 bases between them. The germline gives CDR1 LGHNT, CDR2 FRNRAP. The CDR3 contains 15 residues. CDR3 sequence (DNA): TGTGCTAGTGGTTTGAACCCAGGACAGAACACTGAAGCTTTCTTT. Its protein is CASGLNPGQNTEAFF.

The chain links TRBV5-8 to TRBJ1-2, with D maybe TRBD1 (5 bases). The CDR3 spans 13 residues. Trimming shortened V by 6 bases and J by 3 bases, and 12 bases separated the two germline ends. Germline V CDR1 and CDR2: SGHTS, YDEGEE. The CDR3 region is CASTLGGDYGYTF. The CDR3 nucleotides are TGTGCCAGCACCCTGGGGGGTGACTATGGCTACACCTTC.

V is TRBV15 and J is TRBJ1-2; the match to TRBD1 covers 7 bases. J was trimmed by 8 bases and V by 4 bases; bases with no gene match: 7. This CDR3 has 13 amino acids. Germline V CDR1 and CDR2: LNHNV, YYDKDF (reference sequence). The chain's CDR3 is CATSIDRAYGYTF. DNA for the CDR3: TGTGCCACCAGCATCGACAGGGCATACGGCTACACCTTC.

The chain combines TRBV19 with TRBJ2-2; D is possibly TRBD2 (6 bases). Germline V gene lookup returns CDR1 LNHDA and CDR2 SQIVND (reference sequence). The CDR3 is 17 amino acids. V gave up 5 bases and J gave up 7 bases, with 23 bases separating them. The DNA for the CDR3 is TGTGCCAGTAGTCCCCCGGGGCTCGGGGGAATCGGCGGGGAGCTGTTTTTT. This sequence encodes CASSPPGLGGIGGELFF.

This sequence joins TRBV28 and TRBJ2-1; 12 nucleotides agree with TRBD2. The CDR3 loop spans 15 amino acids. The J segment lost 6 bases and the V segment lost 5 bases, leaving 5 bases of the junction unmatched. Germline-derived CDR1 and CDR2 are MDHEN and SYDVKM. The CDR3 loop is CASSPRLAGANEQFF. The CDR3 nucleotides are TGTGCCAGCAGTCCCCGACTAGCGGGGGCCAATGAGCAGTTCTTC.

The V and J genes are TRBV11-3 and TRBJ2-5; 12 bases agree with TRBD1. CDR1 is SGHNT, CDR2 YENEEA, per germline. V lost 6 bases and J lost 6; bases outside the gene matches: 5. This CDR3 contains 14 residues. The CDR3 protein is CASRGTGGMKTQYF. CDR3 in DNA: TGTGCCAGCAGGGGGACAGGGGGCATGAAGACCCAGTACTTC.

The chain is built from TRBV5-1 and TRBJ1-4; possibly TRBD1 for D (6 bases). V was cut by 0 bases and J by 8 bases, with 11 bases left in between. The germline V gene has CDR1 SGHRS and CDR2 YFSETQ. The CDR3 runs to 14 residues. The CDR3 region is CASSLDGTGEKLFF. The CDR3 coding sequence is TGCGCCAGCAGCTTGGACGGAACAGGGGAAAAACTGTTTTTT.

The rearrangement links TRBV6-6 to TRBJ2-7; weak D call: TRBD1 (5 bases). V dropped 2 bases and J dropped 5 bases, with 13 bases sitting between them. Germline lookup yields CDR1 MNHNY and CDR2 SVGAGI (reference sequence). The CDR3 runs 14 residues. CDR3 in DNA: TGTGCCAGCAGTTACGGGGCCATCAGGGACGAGCAGTACTTC. Translated: CASSYGAIRDEQYF.